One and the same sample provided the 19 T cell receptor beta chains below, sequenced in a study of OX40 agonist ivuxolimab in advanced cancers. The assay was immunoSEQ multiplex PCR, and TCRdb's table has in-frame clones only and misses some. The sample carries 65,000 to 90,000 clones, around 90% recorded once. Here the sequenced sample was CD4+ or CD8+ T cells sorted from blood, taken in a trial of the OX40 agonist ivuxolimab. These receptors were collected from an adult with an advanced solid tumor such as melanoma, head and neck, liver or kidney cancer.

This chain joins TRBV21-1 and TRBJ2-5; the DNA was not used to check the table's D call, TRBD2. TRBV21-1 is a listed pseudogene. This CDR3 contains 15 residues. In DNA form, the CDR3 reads TGTGCCAGCAGCCGAGGGTGCGGGTGCCAAGAGACCCAGTACTTC. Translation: CASSRGCGCQETQYF.

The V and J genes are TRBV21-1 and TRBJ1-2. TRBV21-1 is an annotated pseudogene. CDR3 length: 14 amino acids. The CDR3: CASSKVTDDYGYTF. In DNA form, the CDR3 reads TGTGCCAGCAGCAAGGTGACGGACGACTATGGCTACACCTTC.

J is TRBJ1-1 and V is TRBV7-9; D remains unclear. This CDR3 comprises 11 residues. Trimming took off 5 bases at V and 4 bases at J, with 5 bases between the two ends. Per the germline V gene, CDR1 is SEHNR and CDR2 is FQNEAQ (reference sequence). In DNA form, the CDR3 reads TGTGCCAGCAGCCCCCCCACTGAAGCTTTCTTT. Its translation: CASSPPTEAFF.

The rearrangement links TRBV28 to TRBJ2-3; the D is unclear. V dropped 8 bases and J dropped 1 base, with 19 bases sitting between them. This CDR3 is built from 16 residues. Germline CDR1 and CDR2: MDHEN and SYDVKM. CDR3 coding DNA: TGTGCCAGCGGATACCCAATGCAGGACGGCACAGATACGCAGTATTTT. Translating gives CASGYPMQDGTDTQYF.

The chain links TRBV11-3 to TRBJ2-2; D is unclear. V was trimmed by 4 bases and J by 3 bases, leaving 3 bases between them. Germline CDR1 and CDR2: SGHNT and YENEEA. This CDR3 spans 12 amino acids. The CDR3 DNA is TGTGCCAGCAGCTCGCACACCGGGGAGCTGTTTTTT. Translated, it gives CASSSHTGELFF.

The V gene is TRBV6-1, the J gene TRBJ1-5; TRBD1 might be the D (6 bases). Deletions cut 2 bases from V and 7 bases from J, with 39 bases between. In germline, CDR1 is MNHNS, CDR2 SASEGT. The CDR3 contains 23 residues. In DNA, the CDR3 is TGTGCCAGCAGTGAATGGGAGATTAGACAGGCCCTCATGAGGGGGGTTGTCAGCCAGCCCCAGCATTTT. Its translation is CASSEWEIRQALMRGVVSQPQHF.

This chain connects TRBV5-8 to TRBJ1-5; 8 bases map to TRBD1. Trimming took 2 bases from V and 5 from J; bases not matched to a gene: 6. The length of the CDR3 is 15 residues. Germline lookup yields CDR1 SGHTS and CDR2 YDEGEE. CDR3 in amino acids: CASSFGQGNYQPQHF. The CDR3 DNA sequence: TGTGCCAGCAGCTTCGGACAGGGTAATTATCAGCCCCAGCATTTT.

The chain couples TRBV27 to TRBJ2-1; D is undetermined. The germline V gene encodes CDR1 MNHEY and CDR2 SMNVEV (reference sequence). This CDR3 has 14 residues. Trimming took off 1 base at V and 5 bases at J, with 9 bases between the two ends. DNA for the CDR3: TGTGCCAGCAGTTTATTGGGCTGGGACAATGAGCAGTTCTTC. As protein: CASSLLGWDNEQFF.

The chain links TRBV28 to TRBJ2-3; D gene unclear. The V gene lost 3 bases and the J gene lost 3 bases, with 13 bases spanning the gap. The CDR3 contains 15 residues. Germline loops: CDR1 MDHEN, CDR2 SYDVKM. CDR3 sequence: CASSFGSLGTDTQYF. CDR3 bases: TGTGCCAGCAGTTTCGGAAGCCTGGGGACAGATACGCAGTATTTT.

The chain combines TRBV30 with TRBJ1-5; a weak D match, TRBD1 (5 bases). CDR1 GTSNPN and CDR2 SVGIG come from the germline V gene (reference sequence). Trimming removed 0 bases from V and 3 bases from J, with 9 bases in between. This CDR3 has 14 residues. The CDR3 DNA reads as TGTGCCTGGAGTGTCAGGGAGGACAATCAGCCCCAGCATTTT. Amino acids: CAWSVREDNQPQHF.

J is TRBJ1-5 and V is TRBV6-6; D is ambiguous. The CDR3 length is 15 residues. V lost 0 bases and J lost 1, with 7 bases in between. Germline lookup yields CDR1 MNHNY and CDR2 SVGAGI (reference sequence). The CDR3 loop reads CASSYSKTSNQPQHF. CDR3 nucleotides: TGTGCCAGCAGTTACTCGAAGACGAGCAATCAGCCCCAGCATTTT.

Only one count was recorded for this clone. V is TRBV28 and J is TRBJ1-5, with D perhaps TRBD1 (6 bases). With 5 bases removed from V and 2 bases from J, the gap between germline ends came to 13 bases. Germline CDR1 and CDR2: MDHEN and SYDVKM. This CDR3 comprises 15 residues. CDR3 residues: CASSRYRAGNQPQHF. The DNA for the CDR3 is TGTGCCAGCAGTCGCTACAGGGCTGGCAATCAGCCCCAGCATTTT.

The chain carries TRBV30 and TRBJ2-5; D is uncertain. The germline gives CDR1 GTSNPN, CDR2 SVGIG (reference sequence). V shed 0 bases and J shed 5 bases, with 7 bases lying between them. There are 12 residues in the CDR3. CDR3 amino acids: CAWSVDGETQYF. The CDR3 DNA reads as TGTGCCTGGAGTGTAGACGGTGAGACCCAGTACTTC.

In nucleotides, the CDR3 is TGTGCCGTACGGACAGGGCGGGGCTACACCTTC. It yields the protein CAVRTGRGYTF. The V gene is TRBV6-5, the J gene TRBJ1-2; TRBD1 matches 8 bases. V shed 11 bases, J shed 8 bases, and the junction held 7 bases outside the gene matches. Germline V gene sequence: CDR1 MNHEY, CDR2 SVGAGI. This CDR3 has 11 amino acids.

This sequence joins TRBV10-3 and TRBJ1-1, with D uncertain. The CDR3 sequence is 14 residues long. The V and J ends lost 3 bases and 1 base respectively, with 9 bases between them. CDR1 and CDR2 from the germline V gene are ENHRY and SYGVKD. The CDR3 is CAISDPGTNTEAFF. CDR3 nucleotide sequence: TGTGCCATCAGTGACCCAGGTACGAACACTGAAGCTTTCTTT.

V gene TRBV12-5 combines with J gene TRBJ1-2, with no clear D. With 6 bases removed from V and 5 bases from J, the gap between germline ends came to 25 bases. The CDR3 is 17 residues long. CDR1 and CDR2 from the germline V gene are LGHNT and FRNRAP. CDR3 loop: CASGHPATEGLTYGYTF. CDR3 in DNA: TGTGCTAGTGGGCATCCGGCCACTGAGGGTCTTACGTATGGCTACACCTTC.

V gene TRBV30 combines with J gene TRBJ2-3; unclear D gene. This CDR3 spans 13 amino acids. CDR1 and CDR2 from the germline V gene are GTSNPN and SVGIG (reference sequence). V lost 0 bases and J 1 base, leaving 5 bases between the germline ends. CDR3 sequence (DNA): TGTGCCTGGAGTGTAGTGGGCACAGATACGCAGTATTTT. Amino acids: CAWSVVGTDTQYF.

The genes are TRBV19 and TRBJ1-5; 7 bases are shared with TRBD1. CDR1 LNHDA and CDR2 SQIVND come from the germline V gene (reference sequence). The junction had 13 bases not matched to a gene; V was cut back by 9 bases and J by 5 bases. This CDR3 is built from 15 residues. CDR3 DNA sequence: TGTGCCAGCGGAAGCGACAGGGCGGTCGATCAGCCCCAGCATTTT. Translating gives CASGSDRAVDQPQHF.

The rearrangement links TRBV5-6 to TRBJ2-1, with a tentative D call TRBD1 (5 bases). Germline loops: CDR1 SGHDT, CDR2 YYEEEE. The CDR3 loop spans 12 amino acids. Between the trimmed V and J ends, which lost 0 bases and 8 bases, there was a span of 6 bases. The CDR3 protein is CASSLEGYEQFF. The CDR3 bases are TGTGCCAGCAGCTTGGAGGGGTATGAGCAGTTCTTC. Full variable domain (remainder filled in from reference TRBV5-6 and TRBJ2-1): DAGVTQSPTHLIKTRGQQVTLRCSPKSGHDTVSWYQQALGQGPQFIFQYYEEEERQRGNFPDRFSGHQFPNYSSELNVNALLLGDSALYLCASSLEGYEQFFGPGTRLTVL.